These T cell receptor beta chains were read from a single sample in a study of CD8 T cells in ankylosing spondylitis. MiXCR, applied by TCRdb to the 5' RACE reads, yields one record per CDR3 protein. The table lists about 130,000 distinct CDR3 sequences, over 6% of them singletons. The sample comprised blood, either unsorted or a sorted T cell fraction (not recorded which). The receptors originated from a male donor with ankylosing spondylitis or in good health (not recorded which). Both conserved end residues are part of each CDR3. D genes are given only for firm matches. Clone size is stated in some rows and not others, as once, few, many or a class when expanded.

J | size | V | length | D | DNA | CDR3
TRBJ2-7 | many | TRBV5-1 | 14 | - | TGCGCCAGCAGCTTGCGTGGATTGCGGGACGAGCAGTACTTC | CASSLRGLRDEQYF
TRBJ2-7 | many | TRBV5-1 | 15 | TRBD2 | TGCGCCAGCAGCCGTGGCCAGGGAGGGCTCTACGAGCAGTACTTC | CASSRGQGGLYEQYF
TRBJ1-4 | many | TRBV5-1 | 14 | - | TGCGCCAGCAGCAGCGGGGGCACAGCTGAAAAACTGTTTTTT | CASSSGGTAEKLFF
TRBJ1-1 | many | TRBV29-1 | 13 | - | TGCAGCGTTGCGAGTCAAACGAACACTGAAGCTTTCTTT | CSVASQTNTEAFF
TRBJ1-2 | many | TRBV11-2 | 12 | TRBD1 | TGTGCCAGCAGCTCCGACAGGGTTGGCTACACCTTC | CASSSDRVGYTF
TRBJ1-2 | many | TRBV11-2 | 13 | - | TGTGCCAGCAGGGGGGGGGGTAACTATGGCTACACCTTC | CASRGGGNYGYTF
TRBJ2-7 | many | TRBV5-1 | 13 | TRBD1 | TGCGCCAGCAGCTCGTGGGGGACAGCCGAGCAGTACTTC | CASSSWGTAEQYF
TRBJ1-1 | - | TRBV19 | 14 | - | TGTGCCAGTACCACGGGACACATGAACACTGAAGCTTTCTTT | CASTTGHMNTEAFF
TRBJ2-1 | many | TRBV20-1 | 16 | - | TGCAGTGCTCGCCGGACAGCTCACATCTCCTACAATGAGCAGTTCTTC | CSARRTAHISYNEQFF
TRBJ2-1 | many | TRBV9 | 16 | TRBD2 | TGTGCCAGCAGCGTAGGTGGTAGCGGGAGGGTAGGTGAGCAGTTCTTC | CASSVGGSGRVGEQFF
TRBJ2-3 | many | TRBV18 | 14 | - | TGTGCCAGCTCACCTGGGACCCAACCAGATACGCAGTATTTT | CASSPGTQPDTQYF
TRBJ2-3 | many | TRBV20-1 | 15 | TRBD1 | TGCAGTGCTTTTAAACAGGGGCGAGGCACAGATACGCAGTATTTT | CSAFKQGRGTDTQYF
TRBJ1-2 | many | TRBV20-1 | 17 | - | TGCAGTGCTAGATCCGGTGGGGCGGCAGGGGCTAACTATGGCTACACCTTC | CSARSGGAAGANYGYTF
TRBJ2-5 | many | TRBV5-1 | 14 | TRBD2 | TGCGCCAGCACCTGGACTAGAGCGGTTGAGACCCAGTACTTC | CASTWTRAVETQYF
TRBJ2-7 | many | TRBV7-7 | 15 | TRBD1 | TGTGCTAGCAGCCCAGGTGCGGACAGGGCCTACGAGCAGTACTTC | CASSPGADRAYEQYF
TRBJ1-1 | few | TRBV15 | 16 | - | TGTGCCACCAGCAGAGATCCCGGGGTATTGAACACTGAAGCTTTCTTT | CATSRDPGVLNTEAFF
TRBJ2-5 | many | TRBV2 | 12 | - | TGTGCCAGCAGTGGCACCTCCGGTCCCCAGTACTTC | CASSGTSGPQYF
TRBJ2-7 | many | TRBV12-3/TRBV12-4 | 13 | - | TGTGCCACTAGCCCTTCAGGAGTCTACGAGCAGTACTTC | CATSPSGVYEQYF
TRBJ2-2 | many | TRBV19 | 14 | - | TGTGCCAGTAGCGGGACAACCTCTACCGGGGAGCTGTTTTTT | CASSGTTSTGELFF
TRBJ2-6 | few | TRBV29-1 | 14 | - | TGCAGCGTTGCTGGTGGCCAGGGGGCCAACGTCCTGACTTTC | CSVAGGQGANVLTF
TRBJ1-1 | many | TRBV29-1 | 10 | - | TGCAGCGTTGCACACACTGAAGCTTTCTTT | CSVAHTEAFF
TRBJ1-1 | many | TRBV7-2 | 14 | - | TGTGCCAGCAGCCCCCAGAGGGGGGACACTGAAGCTTTCTTT | CASSPQRGDTEAFF
TRBJ2-3 | - | TRBV5-1 | 16 | TRBD2 | TGCGCCAGCAGGTTACTAGCGGGTACTAGCACAGATACGCAGTATTTT | CASRLLAGTSTDTQYF
TRBJ1-6 | - | TRBV3-1 | 14 | - | TGTGCCAGCAGCCAAGACAGGGGAGTTTTGGCCCTCCACTTT | CASSQDRGVLALHF
TRBJ1-1 | many | TRBV20-1 | 13 | - | TGCAGTGCTAGTCGACAGGTCGGCACTGAAGCTTTCTTT | CSASRQVGTEAFF
TRBJ2-1 | many | TRBV5-1 | 13 | - | TGCGCCAGCACAGGGGGGATTTACAATGAGCAGTTCTTC | CASTGGIYNEQFF
TRBJ1-6 | many | TRBV5-1 | 12 | - | TGCGCCAGCAGCTTGTATAATTCACCCCTCCACTTT | CASSLYNSPLHF
TRBJ2-2 | many | TRBV15 | 15 | - | TGTGCCACCAGCAGAGATAGCCAGCTGGCCGGGGAGCTGTTTTTT | CATSRDSQLAGELFF
TRBJ2-7 | many | TRBV5-6 | 14 | - | TGTGCCAGCAGCCAGGGGTCAAGAACCTACGAGCAGTACTTC | CASSQGSRTYEQYF
TRBJ2-5 | many | TRBV20-1 | 10 | - | TGCAGTGCTAGGTTCCAGACCCAGTACTTC | CSARFQTQYF
TRBJ2-7 | many | TRBV7-8 | 15 | - | TGTGCCAGCAGCCCGGAGGGCAGGGTAACCTACGAGCAGTACTTC | CASSPEGRVTYEQYF
TRBJ2-2 | - | TRBV12-3/TRBV12-4 | 15 | TRBD2 | TGTGCCAGCAGAAGGACTAGCGGGAGCACCGGGGAGCTGTTTTTT | CASRRTSGSTGELFF
TRBJ2-1 | few | TRBV20-1 | 13 | - | TGCAGTGCTAGTCCTCCCGTGAGAGATGAGCAGTTCTTC | CSASPPVRDEQFF
TRBJ2-5 | many | TRBV20-1 | 13 | - | TGCAGTGCTAGAGATCCCAACCAAGAGACCCAGTACTTC | CSARDPNQETQYF
TRBJ2-1 | many | TRBV12-3/TRBV12-4 | 15 | - | TGTGCCAGCAGTTTGCGTCCGGACTCCTACAATGAGCAGTTCTTC | CASSLRPDSYNEQFF
TRBJ1-5 | - | TRBV7-9 | 16 | - | TGTGCCAGCAGCTTAGCGCGGGGGAGGGTGAATCAGCCCCAGCATTTT | CASSLARGRVNQPQHF
TRBJ2-5 | many | TRBV25-1 | 14 | - | TGTGCCAGCAGTGAATCGTTGTCAAAAGAGACCCAGTACTTC | CASSESLSKETQYF
TRBJ2-1 | many | TRBV7-9 | 14 | TRBD2 | TGTGCCAGCAGCTTTAGCGGGCCCGGGAATGAGCAGTTCTTC | CASSFSGPGNEQFF
TRBJ2-1 | few | TRBV27 | 17 | TRBD2 | TGTGCCAGCAGTCCCCCCCTCATAGCGGGAGATTACAATGAGCAGTTCTTC | CASSPPLIAGDYNEQFF
TRBJ2-1 | many | TRBV20-1 | 11 | - | TGCAGGCGCAGGGGATCGGATGAGCAGTTCTTC | CRRRGSDEQFF
TRBJ2-1 | many | TRBV3-1 | 16 | TRBD2 | TGTGCCAGCAGCCAAGGCATAGCGGGAGGGGGGAATGAGCAGTTCTTC | CASSQGIAGGGNEQFF
TRBJ2-2 | many | TRBV5-1 | 14 | - | TGCGCCAGCAGCTGGAGCTCGTGGACCGGGGAGCTGTTTTTT | CASSWSSWTGELFF
TRBJ1-6 | many | TRBV18 | 12 | - | TGTGCCAGCTCACCACCGGGTTCACCCCTCCACTTT | CASSPPGSPLHF
TRBJ2-2 | many | TRBV18 | 16 | TRBD1 | TGTGCCAGCTCACCACCCGGGACAGTCAACGCCGGGGAGCTGTTTTTT | CASSPPGTVNAGELFF
TRBJ2-3 | - | TRBV19 | 15 | TRBD2 | TGTGCCAGTAGGACGACTAGCGGGACGGGAGTTACGCAGTATTTT | CASRTTSGTGVTQYF
TRBJ2-7 | many | TRBV18 | 13 | - | TGTGCCAGCTCACCCGGGGGCGATTACGAGCAGTACTTC | CASSPGGDYEQYF
TRBJ2-1 | many | TRBV20-1 | 13 | - | TGCAGTGCTATCTGGTCCCCTACAAATGAGCAGTTCTTC | CSAIWSPTNEQFF
TRBJ2-3 | many | TRBV5-1 | 14 | - | TGCGCCAGCAGCTTGTTGGTGGGAACAGATACGCAGTATTTT | CASSLLVGTDTQYF
TRBJ2-5 | many | TRBV12-3/TRBV12-4 | 11 | - | TGTGCCAGCAGTCTAGGTGGGGCCCAGTACTTC | CASSLGGAQYF
TRBJ2-7 | many | TRBV20-1 | 11 | - | TGCAGTGGAGGGGGGGCCTACGAGCAGTACTTC | CSGGGAYEQYF
TRBJ2-5 | many | TRBV28 | 14 | - | TGTGCCAGCAGTTTAAGAAGCGGGCAAGAGACCCAGTACTTC | CASSLRSGQETQYF
TRBJ1-2 | - | TRBV21-1 | 16 | - | TGTGCCAGCAGCAAAGGGCGACAGGGGACTAACTATGGCTACACCTTC | CASSKGRQGTNYGYTF
TRBJ2-7 | - | TRBV7-9 | 16 | TRBD1 | TGTGCCAGCAGCGCTCGCCCGGGACAGGGGCCCCACGAGCAGTACTTC | CASSARPGQGPHEQYF